The clone carrying this T cell receptor (beta chain) occurred a few times. The target antigen is unknown. These data come from a study of T cells in Graves' hyperthyroidism and ophthalmopathy. Study-wide points: Ophthalmopathy prediction by the model preceded onset by a median about 6 months. Most thyroid clonotypes expanded above 0.001 were also detected in blood.

TCR beta CDR3 regions were amplified from RNA transcripts. Carried out on the TCR CDR3, a first-round RT-PCR used the HTBI primer set. Via MiXCR, TCRdb re-called the multiplex PCR reads, giving one row per CDR3 protein. The sample records hundreds of thousands of distinct CDR3 sequences, under 20% being singletons. Any symptoms of ophthalmopathy came after the first hyperthyroidism diagnosis, from which the blood sample dates. Deletions cut 0 bases from V and 1 base from J, with 11 bases between. CDR3 length: 16 amino acids. Germline V lookup: CDR1 SGDLS, CDR2 YYNGEE. The chain has TRBV9 and TRBJ2-1; no clear D gene. The TCR originated in a woman aged 45 to 65 with Graves' hyperthyroidism that later progressed to Graves' ophthalmopathy. The sequenced sample was blood. CDR3 in DNA: TGTGCCAGCAGCGTAGCTACGGCAGGTTCCTACAATGAGCAGTTCTTC. Protein sequence: CASSVATAGSYNEQFF.